This T cell receptor (beta chain) was captured by sequencing in a study of blood T cell repertoires in COVID-19. At the level of the study: Sites across the United States, Italy and Spain contributed samples from acute and convalescent COVID-19. T cells, B-cell-depleted T cells, or PBMCs supplied cDNA or gDNA.

Sequencing used immunoSEQ multiplex PCR; TCRdb keeps in-frame clones, though not all of them. The data show about 94,000 clones, around 74% seen once. The sample holds a few counts of this clone. The CDR3 is 13 residues long. V trimming: 4 bases; J trimming: 4 bases; junction bases outside the gene matches: 2. CDR1 is SGHKS, CDR2 YYEKEE, per germline (reference sequence). This chain uses TRBV5-5 with TRBJ2-5; 9 nucleotides match TRBD2. The sequence was collected from a man in his 70s with COVID-19, enrolled during active disease. Sequences were obtained from peripheral blood. The CDR3 sequence: CASSRAGGETQYF. The CDR3 coding sequence is TGTGCCAGCAGCCGAGCGGGAGGAGAGACCCAGTACTTC. Using reference TRBV5-5 and TRBJ2-5 for the parts outside the CDR3, the full variable domain is DAGVTQSPTHLIKTRGQQVTLRCSPISGHKSVSWYQQVLGQGPQFIFQYYEKEERGRGNFPDRFSARQFPNYSSELNVNALLLGDSALYLCASSRAGGETQYFGPGTRLLVL.